The clone carrying this T cell receptor (beta chain) has only a few counts. Its antigen is unknown. PCR used 60 Vbeta primers and 13 Jbeta primers. The method was immunoSEQ multiplex PCR; TCRdb's version includes in-frame clones alone and lacks a portion of them. The sample holds about 160,000 clones, around 77% seen once. This record comes from a study of cytomegalovirus exposure and HLA in healthy donors. Study findings and constraints: In an earlier analysis, in approximately 570 donors, most V segments appeared productive either ~87% or ~30% of the time. Despite most TCR sequences being rare, some public TCRs occurred in many donors. The authors reported that TCR beta sequences could predict HLA-A and HLA-B alleles. These predictions were accurate for most subjects in the first cohort.

The sequence derives from a man in his sixties in good health and CMV-seronegative. Sequenced input: PBMCs.

The CDR3 nucleotides are TGTGCCACCAGCAGAGATCGGGGAGAAAATACGCAGTATTTT. It is translated as CATSRDRGENTQYF. The chain is built from TRBV15 and TRBJ2-3; possibly TRBD2 for D (5 bases). The CDR3 is 14 amino acids. CDR1 and CDR2 (germline): LNHNV, YYDKDF (reference sequence). V was shortened by 0 bases and J by 7 bases, with 11 bases between the two germline ends.